This is a list of T cell receptor beta chains from one sample in a study of blood T cell repertoires in COVID-19. Here immunoSEQ multiplex PCR was the method, and the copy in TCRdb shows in-frame clones only, minus some. Altogether a few hundred thousand clones are present, about nine tenths being singletons, with the ten largest covering approximately 12%. Sequenced sample: peripheral blood. The source is a woman aged 25-40 years with COVID-19, enrolled during active disease. CDR3s include the opening cysteine and the closing phenylalanine or tryptophan. D genes are given only for firm matches. Expanded clones are given a class, and other clones once, few, many or no size at all.

v_gene,d_gene,abundance,j_gene,CDR3aa,CDR3nt
TRBV5-4,TRBD1,.,TRBJ2-7,CASRGTGIEQYF,TGTGCCAGCAGAGGGACAGGGATTGAGCAGTACTTC
TRBV19,.,.,TRBJ1-4,CASRTAETLSDEKLFF,TGTGCCAGTAGAACCGCCGAGACTTTGAGTGATGAAAAACTGTTTTTT
TRBV18,TRBD1,.,TRBJ2-3,CASSPRQGAGDTQYF,TGTGCCAGCTCACCACGACAGGGGGCTGGAGATACGCAGTATTTT
TRBV2,.,.,TRBJ1-4,CASSDLRQNEKLFF,TGTGCCAGCAGCGATCTCCGACAGAATGAAAAACTGTTTTTT
TRBV27,.,.,TRBJ2-5,CASSLWSEQETQYF,TGTGCCAGCAGTTTATGGTCAGAACAAGAGACCCAGTACTTC
TRBV4-1,TRBD2,once,TRBJ2-1,CASSQRKAGGTYNEQFF,TGCGCCAGCAGCCAGCGGAAAGCGGGGGGTACCTACAATGAGCAGTTCTTC
TRBV6-2/TRBV6-3,TRBD2,.,TRBJ2-1,CASSFPGGGRNEQFF,TGTGCCAGCAGCTTCCCCGGGGGGGGGCGGAATGAGCAGTTCTTC
TRBV3-1/TRBV3-2,TRBD1,.,TRBJ2-7,CASSQDRDRASEQYF,TGTGCCAGCAGCCAAGACAGGGACAGGGCGTCTGAGCAGTACTTC
TRBV15,TRBD2,few,TRBJ2-2,CATSREGTSGGNTGELFF,TGTGCCACCAGCAGAGAGGGGACTAGCGGGGGGAACACCGGGGAGCTGTTTTTT
TRBV7-6,.,.,TRBJ1-1,CASSLGASPEAFF,TGTGCCAGCAGCTTAGGGGCCAGCCCTGAAGCTTTCTTT
TRBV3-1/TRBV3-2,.,.,TRBJ2-1,CASSQDGEQFF,TGTGCCAGCAGCCAAGACGGGGAGCAGTTCTTC
TRBV20-1,TRBD1,.,TRBJ1-2,CSASYRGDYGYTF,TGCAGTGCTAGTTACAGGGGTGACTATGGCTACACCTTC
TRBV5-5,.,once,TRBJ2-7,CASSVRQARQSPYEQYF,TGTGCCAGCAGCGTCCGCCAGGCCCGCCAATCCCCCTACGAGCAGTACTTC
TRBV28,TRBD2,.,TRBJ2-7,CASSNPGLAVRGEQYF,TGTGCCAGCTCCAACCCGGGGCTAGCGGTCCGTGGTGAGCAGTACTTC
TRBV7-2,TRBD1,.,TRBJ2-2,CASSANRGGTGELFF,TGTGCCAGCAGCGCTAACAGGGGTGGCACCGGGGAGCTGTTTTTT
TRBV19,TRBD1,.,TRBJ1-2,CASRMGQGALHYGYTF,TGTGCCAGTAGAATGGGACAGGGGGCCCTTCACTATGGCTACACCTTC
TRBV15,.,.,TRBJ2-7,CATSRDLSEGRLSYEQYF,TGTGCCACCAGCAGAGATTTAAGCGAGGGTCGTCTCTCCTACGAGCAGTACTTC
TRBV5-1,.,many,TRBJ1-3,CASSSLTGSSGNTIYF,TGCGCCAGCAGCTCTCTAACGGGGTCCTCTGGAAACACCATATATTTT
TRBV19,.,.,TRBJ1-4,CASSAEGGRGRAVGVREKLFF,TGTGCCAGTAGTGCCGAGGGGGGGCGCGGCCGAGCGGTTGGTGTCAGAGAAAAACTGTTTTTT
TRBV2,TRBD2,.,TRBJ2-7,CASSDSLAGGYEQYF,TGTGCCAGCAGTGACAGTCTAGCGGGGGGCTACGAGCAGTACTTC
TRBV5-4,.,.,TRBJ1-1,CASSKTATEAFF,TGTGCCAGCAGCAAAACAGCCACTGAAGCTTTCTTT
TRBV7-8,TRBD1,.,TRBJ2-4,CASSLGQGLENIQYF,TGTGCCAGCAGCTTAGGACAGGGATTGGAAAACATTCAGTACTTC
TRBV3-1/TRBV3-2,.,once,TRBJ2-2,CASSQGLGRLGTGELFF,TGTGCCAGCAGCCAGGGTTTGGGGCGCCTGGGCACCGGGGAGCTGTTTTTT
TRBV19,TRBD1,.,TRBJ1-5,CASSIQAGGVQPQHF,TGTGCCAGTAGTATTCAAGCAGGGGGCGTTCAGCCCCAGCATTTT
TRBV15,.,.,TRBJ2-1,CATSSNGPTSINEQFF,TGTGCCACCAGCAGCAACGGTCCTACTAGCATCAATGAGCAGTTCTTC
TRBV6-5,TRBD1,.,TRBJ1-5,CASKPGQGHQPQHF,TGTGCCAGCAAACCGGGACAGGGACATCAGCCCCAGCATTTT
TRBV5-6,TRBD2,.,TRBJ2-1,CASSTTSGAFYNEQFF,TGTGCCAGCAGTACGACTAGCGGGGCCTTCTACAATGAGCAGTTCTTC
TRBV28,TRBD1,.,TRBJ2-3,CASSFRQGGTDTQYF,TGTGCCAGCAGTTTTCGACAGGGCGGCACAGATACGCAGTATTTT
TRBV5-1,.,.,TRBJ2-5,CASSLVAGFEETQYF,TGCGCCAGCAGCTTGGTTGCGGGCTTCGAAGAGACCCAGTACTTC
TRBV4-1,.,.,TRBJ1-6,CASSQLGTWRVHF,TGCGCCAGCAGCCAGCTCGGGACTTGGCGGGTCCACTTT
TRBV27,TRBD1,.,TRBJ1-1,CASSLRTGRMNTEAFF,TGTGCCAGCAGTCTCCGGACAGGCCGTATGAACACTGAAGCTTTCTTT
TRBV4-1,TRBD1,.,TRBJ2-7,CASSRGGGTGLSYEQYF,TGCGCCAGCAGCCGGGGGGGCGGGACAGGGCTTTCTTACGAGCAGTACTTC
TRBV19,.,.,TRBJ1-1,CASSATLETEAFF,TGTGCCAGTAGTGCCACCTTGGAGACTGAAGCTTTCTTT
TRBV6-5,TRBD1,few,TRBJ1-1,CASSSLDRGVGTEAFF,TGTGCCAGCAGTTCATTGGACAGGGGGGTAGGGACTGAAGCTTTCTTT
TRBV7-8,.,.,TRBJ2-1,CASSPPRFFEQFF,TGTGCCAGCAGCCCCCCGAGGTTCTTTGAGCAGTTCTTC
TRBV19,TRBD2,.,TRBJ2-7,CASINLAGTYEQYF,TGTGCCAGTATAAATCTAGCGGGGACCTACGAGCAGTACTTC
TRBV5-4,.,once,TRBJ2-1,CASRPGQNNEQFF,TGTGCCAGCAGACCAGGACAGAACAATGAGCAGTTCTTC
TRBV18,.,.,TRBJ1-2,CASSPPGGDGYTF,TGTGCCAGCTCACCACCGGGGGGGGACGGCTACACCTTC
TRBV6-5,.,few,TRBJ2-7,CASSDRYEQYF,TGTGCCAGCAGCGACAGGTACGAGCAGTACTTC
TRBV11-2,.,.,TRBJ1-3,CASTAGNTIYF,TGTGCCAGCACCGCTGGAAACACCATATATTTT
TRBV5-1,TRBD1,.,TRBJ1-4,CASSLLGTATNEKLFF,TGCGCCAGCAGCTTGTTAGGGACAGCAACTAATGAAAAACTGTTTTTT
TRBV6-5,.,.,TRBJ1-3,CASSDRVGNTIYF,TGTGCCAGCAGCGACAGAGTTGGAAACACCATATATTTT
TRBV10-3,TRBD2,.,TRBJ2-7,CAISDGGGGYEQYF,TGTGCCATCAGTGACGGGGGGGGCGGTTACGAGCAGTACTTC
TRBV4-2,TRBD1,.,TRBJ1-4,CASSQDLGTGTRDEKLFF,TGTGCCAGCAGCCAAGATCTCGGGACAGGGACAAGGGATGAAAAACTGTTTTTT
TRBV19,.,once,TRBJ2-1,CASTRSTGRWNEQFF,TGTGCCAGTACCCGGTCGACAGGGAGGTGGAATGAGCAGTTCTTC
TRBV5-4,TRBD2,once,TRBJ2-1,CASENSYRGGQEQFF,TGTGCCAGCGAAAACTCCTACCGGGGGGGCCAGGAGCAGTTCTTC
TRBV7-2,TRBD1,.,TRBJ1-5,CASSSDRVQPQHF,TGTGCCAGCAGCTCCGACAGGGTTCAGCCCCAGCATTTT
TRBV6-5,TRBD1,.,TRBJ1-3,CASSPGTAGNTIYF,TGTGCCAGCAGTCCTGGGACAGCTGGAAACACCATATATTTT
TRBV27,.,.,TRBJ1-1,CASSSLLSATEAFF,TGTGCCAGCAGTTCTCTACTTTCCGCCACTGAAGCTTTCTTT
TRBV7-9,.,.,TRBJ2-7,CASSLAPFKSDEQYF,TGTGCCAGCAGCTTAGCCCCTTTTAAGAGCGACGAGCAGTACTTC
TRBV7-8,TRBD2,.,TRBJ2-5,CASSLGNLAGVRETQYF,TGTGCCAGCAGCTTAGGGAACCTAGCGGGGGTCAGGGAGACCCAGTACTTC
TRBV25-1,.,.,TRBJ2-7,CASSAGYIYEQYF,TGTGCCAGCAGTGCAGGGTATATTTACGAGCAGTACTTC
TRBV6-2/TRBV6-3,.,.,TRBJ1-2,CASSNPGANFYGYTF,TGTGCCAGCAGCAACCCGGGAGCGAACTTCTATGGCTACACCTTC
TRBV2,TRBD2,.,TRBJ2-1,CASGRGARGEQFF,TGTGCCAGTGGACGAGGCGCGCGGGGGGAGCAGTTCTTC
TRBV5-4,TRBD2,.,TRBJ2-1,CASSTPASGNHNEQFF,TGTGCCAGCAGCACGCCCGCTAGCGGGAACCACAATGAGCAGTTCTTC
TRBV7-9,TRBD1,.,TRBJ2-5,CASSLATGGAETQYF,TGTGCCAGCAGCTTAGCGACAGGGGGCGCGGAGACCCAGTACTTC
TRBV5-1,.,.,TRBJ2-5,CASSPAGSTTGETQYF,TGCGCCAGCAGCCCGGCAGGCTCCACGACCGGAGAGACCCAGTACTTC
TRBV28,TRBD1,.,TRBJ1-5,CASSPLTGAANQPQHF,TGTGCCAGCAGTCCCTTGACAGGGGCCGCGAATCAGCCCCAGCATTTT
TRBV13,.,.,TRBJ2-1,CASAAQLGGNEQFF,TGTGCCAGCGCGGCCCAGCTTGGAGGGAATGAGCAGTTCTTC